This TCR beta chain originates from a study of blood T cell repertoires in COVID-19. At the level of the study: PBMCs, B-cell-depleted T cells, or T cells were the source of the cDNA or gDNA that made up the material.

Seattle patients were enrolled during active infection and followed longitudinally. Germline CDR1 is SGHTA and CDR2 is FQGNSA. The ends lost 4 bases at V and 8 bases at J; junction bases unmatched: 8. The CDR3 sequence is 15 residues long. In the authors' workflow: Amplification of reference gene primers was used by the study to estimate nucleated cell counts. Only in-frame clones appear in the TCRdb table, and some are missing; sequencing was by immunoSEQ multiplex PCR. V and J calls plus clone size are reproduced from that table; the DNA served to infer D and trimming. The repertoire holds some 70,000 clones, with roughly 85% as singletons.

Sequenced input: peripheral blood. The gene calls are TRBV7-2 and TRBJ2-1; TRBD2 matches 10 bases. This clonotype originated in a woman in her forties or fifties with COVID-19, enrolled during active disease. CDR3 nucleotides: TGTGCCAGCAGCTCCAGCGGGAGGGCCTCCCATGAGCAGTTCTTC. Its protein is CASSSSGRASHEQFF.